These 20 T cell receptor beta chains share one sample of origin, sequenced in a study of early T cells in non-severe SARS-CoV-2 infection. One entry per CDR3 protein results from TCRdb running MiXCR on the 5' RACE reads. The table has 50,000 to 60,000 distinct CDR3 sequences, roughly 7.7% seen once. Input material: whole blood. These receptor sequences come from an adult who was a healthcare worker with PCR-confirmed SARS-CoV-2 infection or an uninfected control (not recorded which).

V usage is TRBV4-1 and J usage is TRBJ2-1; 11 bases are shared with TRBD2. The CDR3 has 17 residues. Germline assignment: CDR1 MGHRA and CDR2 YSYEKL. The ends lost 0 bases at V and 5 bases at J; junction bases unmatched: 6. This CDR3 reads CASSQDRGLADNNEQFF. The CDR3 DNA reads TGCGCCAGCAGCCAAGATCGGGGACTAGCGGACAACAATGAGCAGTTCTTC.

This chain links TRBV6-1 with TRBJ2-2, with D possibly matching TRBD2 (5 bases). The ends were cut back, 4 bases at V and 10 bases at J, with 22 bases in the middle. The germline V gene encodes CDR1 MNHNS and CDR2 SASEGT. The CDR3 loop spans 16 amino acids. The CDR3 nucleotides are TGTGCCAGCAGTGGCATGGGAGTGACGAACCTTTTGGAGCTGTTTTTT. This gives the protein CASSGMGVTNLLELFF.

This clonotype appeared many times. The rearrangement joins TRBV5-1 to TRBJ2-7; D remains ambiguous. V was trimmed by 4 bases and J by 5 bases, leaving 7 bases between them. This CDR3 spans 11 amino acids. Germline loops: CDR1 SGHRS, CDR2 YFSETQ. In nucleotides, the CDR3 is TGCGCCAGCAGCGTCGGTCACGAGCAGTACTTC. This translates into CASSVGHEQYF.

A few counts support this clonotype. This chain connects TRBV5-6 to TRBJ1-2, with 7 bases aligning to TRBD1. The V gene's germline CDR1 is SGHDT and CDR2 YYEEEE. With 4 bases clipped from V and 8 bases from J, the junction kept 8 bases outside the gene matches. The CDR3 totals 13 residues. CDR3: CASSPRTGRGYTF. As DNA, the CDR3 is TGTGCCAGCAGCCCCAGGACAGGCCGAGGCTACACCTTC.

In this sample, this clonotype turned up many times. The chain employs TRBV5-1 and TRBJ2-3; either TRBD1 or TRBD2 may supply D (5 bases each). Trimming removed 4 bases from V and 2 bases from J, with 14 bases in between. The CDR3 runs 15 residues. From germline, CDR1 is SGHRS and CDR2 YFSETQ. The CDR3 region is CASSPARGFTDTQYF. CDR3 DNA: TGCGCCAGCAGCCCCGCGAGGGGTTTCACAGATACGCAGTATTTT.

At least ten counts were recorded for this clonotype. The chain uses TRBV7-6 and TRBJ2-1; no clear D gene. This CDR3 is 12 amino acids long. Germline lookup yields CDR1 SGHVS and CDR2 FNYEAQ. Trimming cost V 1 base and J 10 bases, with 8 bases left between them. The CDR3: CASSLGVEEQFF. In DNA form, the CDR3 reads TGTGCCAGCAGCTTAGGGGTTGAGGAGCAGTTCTTC. The complete variable domain, with remaining parts taken from reference TRBV7-6 and TRBJ2-1, reads GAGVSQSPRYKVTKRGQDVALRCDPISGHVSLYWYRQALGQGPEFLTYFNYEAQQDKSGLPNDRFSAERPEGSISTLTIQRTEQRDSAMYRCASSLGVEEQFFGPGTRLTVL.

This clonotype has a count of ten or more. V gene TRBV20-1 combines with J gene TRBJ2-5; TRBD2 agrees at 8 bases. The ends lost 6 bases at V and 7 bases at J; junction bases unmatched: 22. Germline V CDR1 and CDR2: DFQATT, SNEGSKA (reference sequence). The CDR3 contains 17 residues. DNA of the CDR3: TGCAGTGCGAGCCCCCACGGGGGTAGCGGGGACCCAGGGACCCAGTACTTC. Its protein is CSASPHGGSGDPGTQYF.

This clonotype has more than one count but fewer than ten. The chain links TRBV7-3 to TRBJ1-1, with D maybe TRBD1 (5 bases). Between the trimmed V and J ends, which lost 6 bases and 4 bases, there was a span of 9 bases. In germline, CDR1 is SGHTA, CDR2 FQGTGA. This CDR3 contains 12 residues. The CDR3 sequence: CASSTGSTEAFF. The DNA of the CDR3 is TGTGCCAGCAGTACAGGTTCCACTGAAGCTTTCTTT.

This clonotype has just a few counts. CDR3: CASSPSRQGAPDTQYF. Written as DNA, the CDR3 is TGTGCCAGCAGCCCGTCACGACAGGGGGCTCCAGATACGCAGTATTTT. The chain carries TRBV7-7 and TRBJ2-3; 10 bases fit TRBD1. The CDR3 totals 16 residues. Germline-derived CDR1 and CDR2 are SSHAT and FNYEAQ (reference sequence). Germline trimming cut 5 bases from V and 4 bases from J; bases unmatched to any gene: 9.

In its sample, this clonotype was seen many times. The gene calls are TRBV3-1 and TRBJ2-2, with 9 bases fitting TRBD2. The CDR3 sequence is 14 residues long. Losses at the gene ends were 4 bases for V and 6 bases for J; bases not matched to a gene: 3. Germline CDR1 is LGHDT and CDR2 is YNNKEL (reference sequence). The CDR3 nucleotides are TGTGCCAGCAGCCTTAGCGGGAGCCCCGGGGAGCTGTTTTTT. Protein sequence: CASSLSGSPGELFF. Drawing the rest from reference TRBV3-1 and TRBJ2-2, the complete variable domain is DTAVSQTPKYLVTQMGNDKSIKCEQNLGHDTMYWYKQDSKKFLKIMFSYNNKELIINETVPNRFSPKSPDKAHLNLHINSLELGDSAVYFCASSLSGSPGELFFGEGSRLTVL.

This clonotype turned up a few times. The CDR3 region is CASRAGVPYGYTF. In DNA form, the CDR3 reads TGTGCCAGCAGGGCTGGGGTCCCTTATGGCTACACCTTC. The chain carries TRBV2 and TRBJ1-2; D remains unclear. The V gene lost 6 bases and the J gene lost 5 bases, with 13 bases spanning the gap. The CDR3 length is 13 residues. Germline V gene lookup returns CDR1 SNHLY and CDR2 FYNNEI.

In this sample, this clonotype turned up many times. This sequence joins TRBV6-6 and TRBJ2-1; 10 bases fit TRBD1. The CDR3 extends over 15 amino acids. The V gene's germline CDR1 is MNHNY and CDR2 SVGAGI (reference sequence). With V trimmed by 4 bases and J by 8 bases, 8 bases remained unmatched. CDR3: CASSSWTGGGYEQFF. Here the CDR3 DNA reads TGTGCCAGCAGTTCTTGGACAGGGGGGGGTTATGAGCAGTTCTTC.

At least ten counts were recorded for this clonotype. The genes are TRBV2 and TRBJ1-1; D is undetermined. V was pared by 4 bases and J by 3 bases, with 9 bases between. Germline lookup yields CDR1 SNHLY and CDR2 FYNNEI. The CDR3 is 13 residues long. The CDR3 DNA follows: TGTGCCAGCAGTGGTCCGGTATACACTGAAGCTTTCTTT. It translates to CASSGPVYTEAFF. The variable domain in full, with the rest retrieved from reference TRBV2 and TRBJ1-1, is EPEVTQTPSHQVTQMGQEVILRCVPISNHLYFYWYRQILGQKVEFLVSFYNNEISEKSEIFDDQFSVERPDGSNFTLKIRSTKLEDSAMYFCASSGPVYTEAFFGQGTRLTVV.

This clonotype has only a few counts. The rearrangement uses TRBV12-2 and TRBJ1-1; TRBD1 reflects the table's D call only, with no check against the DNA. TRBV12-2 is shown as a pseudogene. This CDR3 region has 13 residues. The CDR3 nucleotides read TGTGCAAGTCGCTTAGTCGAACGGTTCGGGACTTTCTTT. Translating gives CASRLVERFGTFF.

This clonotype came up a few times. The J gene is TRBJ1-1, the V gene TRBV7-6; D is unresolved. Germline V gene data show CDR1 as SGHVS and CDR2 as FNYEAQ. The CDR3 runs to 15 residues. Trimming cost V 5 bases and J 0 bases, with 13 bases left between them. CDR3 coding DNA: TGTGCCAGCAGCCTCGAGCCGGGCTTGAACACTGAAGCTTTCTTT. Encoded protein: CASSLEPGLNTEAFF.

This clonotype was counted ten times or more. V gene TRBV7-9 combines with J gene TRBJ2-3; no firm D call. The CDR3 runs to 12 residues. V gave up 1 base and J gave up 7 bases, with 6 bases separating them. Germline CDR1 SEHNR, CDR2 FQNEAQ (reference sequence). The DNA for the CDR3 is TGTGCCAGCAGCTTAGACACCCATACGCAGTATTTT. Protein product: CASSLDTHTQYF.

CDR3 loop: CASIWSGTPRADTQYF. CDR3 DNA sequence: TGTGCCAGCATATGGTCCGGGACACCGAGAGCAGATACGCAGTATTTT. The chain combines TRBV28 with TRBJ2-3; D may be TRBD1 (6 bases). Germline CDR1 is MDHEN and CDR2 is SYDVKM. Between the trimmed V and J ends, which lost 7 bases and 4 bases, there was a span of 21 bases. This CDR3 region has 16 residues.

This clonotype came up many times. The CDR3 region is CASTLSGRIDTQYF. The DNA for the CDR3 is TGTGCCAGCACCTTATCCGGAAGAATTGATACGCAGTATTTT. V and J are TRBV27 and TRBJ2-3; D gene uncertain. Germline CDR1 is MNHEY and CDR2 is SMNVEV (reference sequence). V was pared by 7 bases and J by 6 bases, with 17 bases between. This CDR3 has 14 amino acids.

Worth noting for this clonotype: The junction departs from germline at one end; a sequencing error may be responsible. The gene calls are TRBV10-3 and TRBJ2-7; TRBD2 matches 11 bases. The length of the CDR3 is 15 residues. Germline CDR1 reads ENHRY; CDR2 reads SYGVKD. CDR3: CAISEGTSGSYEQYF. The CDR3 DNA is TGTGCCATCAGTGAAGGGACTAGCGGATCCTACGAACAGTACTTC.

This chain links TRBV28 with TRBJ2-3; 10 bases are shared with TRBD1. The CDR3 runs 14 residues. Unmatched junction bases numbered 3, after V lost 5 bases and J lost 4 bases. The germline CDR1 and CDR2 sequences are MDHEN and SYDVKM. CDR3 sequence: CASSLTGGPDTQYF. The CDR3 DNA is TGTGCCAGCAGTCTGACAGGGGGCCCAGATACGCAGTATTTT.